This T cell receptor beta chain was sequenced for a study of cytomegalovirus exposure and HLA in healthy donors. Regarding the study as a whole: Specificity of a few CMV-associated chains for CMV antigens was verified in vitro.

Primers included in the PCR were 60 Vbeta and 13 Jbeta primers. The repertoire was sequenced with immunoSEQ multiplex PCR; TCRdb's copy has only in-frame clones and lacks some. The sample holds 90,000 to 150,000 clones. The CDR3 covers 13 residues. Germline loops: CDR1 MNHNS, CDR2 SASEGT. Trimming stripped 4 bases from V and 5 bases from J, with 10 bases between. Points on this clone: The antigen remains undetermined.

The sequenced sample consisted of PBMCs. This TCR was recovered from a man between 18 and 35 years old in good health and CMV-seronegative. The chain couples TRBV6-1 to TRBJ2-3; a possible D gene is TRBD1 (6 bases). DNA of the CDR3: TGTGCCAGCAGTGTAACGGGACAAGATACGCAGTATTTT. Protein: CASSVTGQDTQYF.